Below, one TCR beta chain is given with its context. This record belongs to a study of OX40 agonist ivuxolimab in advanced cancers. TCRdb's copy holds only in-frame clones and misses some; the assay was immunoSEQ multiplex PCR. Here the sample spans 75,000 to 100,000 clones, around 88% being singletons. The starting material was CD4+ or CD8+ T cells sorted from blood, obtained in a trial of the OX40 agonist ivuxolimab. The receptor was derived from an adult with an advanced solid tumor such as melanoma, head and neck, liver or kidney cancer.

The CDR3: CASSLMTSGANVLTF. CDR3 DNA sequence: TGCGCCAGCAGCTTGATGACCTCTGGGGCCAACGTCCTGACTTTC. J is TRBJ2-6 and V is TRBV5-1; no firm D call. The CDR3 has 15 amino acids. Germline CDR1 reads SGHRS; CDR2 reads YFSETQ. Trimming left V 1 base short and J 0 bases short, with 5 bases between.